This T cell receptor (beta chain) was sequenced for a study of cytomegalovirus exposure and HLA in healthy donors. Findings of the study overall: Immune exposure information comprised only CMV serostatus. A prior analysis recorded that most TCR beta V segments were productive about 90% or about 30% of the time.

Turning to this clone: What it recognizes is unknown.

PCR amplification relied on 60 Vbeta primers (plus 13 Jbeta primers). Under the authors' procedure: A later analysis counted around 80 million unique TCR beta chains, around 11 million shared. TCRdb's table, derived via immunoSEQ multiplex PCR, lists solely in-frame clones and lacks some. V and J calls and clone size come straight from that table; D and trimming were deduced from the DNA. The table records 95,000 to 150,000 clones, around 85% of them present only once. CDR3 length: 12 residues. Germline V gives CDR1 LGHNA, CDR2 YSLEER. The V end lost 5 bases, the J end lost 7 bases, and 8 bases lay between the germline ends.

The clonotype was recovered from a man aged 18-30 years in good health and CMV-seropositive. This chain links TRBV4-3 with TRBJ1-4; no clear D. The specimen was PBMCs. Written as DNA, the CDR3 is TGCGCCAGCAGCTCCGGGAGTGAAAAACTGTTTTTT. It is translated as CASSSGSEKLFF.